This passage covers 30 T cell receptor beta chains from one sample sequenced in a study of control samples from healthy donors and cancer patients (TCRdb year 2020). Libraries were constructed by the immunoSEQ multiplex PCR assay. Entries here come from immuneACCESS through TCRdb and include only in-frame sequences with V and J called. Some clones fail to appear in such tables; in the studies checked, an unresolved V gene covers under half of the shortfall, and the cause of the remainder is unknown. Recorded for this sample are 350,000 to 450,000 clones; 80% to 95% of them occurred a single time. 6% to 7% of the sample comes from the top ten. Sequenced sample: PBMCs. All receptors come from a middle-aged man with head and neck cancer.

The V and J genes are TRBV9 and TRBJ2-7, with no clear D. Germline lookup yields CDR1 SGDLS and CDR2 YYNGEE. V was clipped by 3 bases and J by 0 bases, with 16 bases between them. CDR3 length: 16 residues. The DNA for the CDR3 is TGTGCCAGCAGCGAAGGCCTTGGTAGCCGCTCCTACGAGCAGTACTTC. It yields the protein CASSEGLGSRSYEQYF.

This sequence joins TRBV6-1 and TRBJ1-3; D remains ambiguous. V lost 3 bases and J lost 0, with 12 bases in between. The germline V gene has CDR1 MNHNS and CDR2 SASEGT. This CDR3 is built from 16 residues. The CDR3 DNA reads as TGTGCCAGCAGTGAGCTGACCGCTAACTCTGGAAACACCATATATTTT. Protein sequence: CASSELTANSGNTIYF.

CDR3 in DNA: TGTGCCAGCAATGGGGGGCATGGGGAAAAACTGTTTTTT. Its protein is CASNGGHGEKLFF. The J gene is TRBJ1-4, the V gene TRBV6-5, with D possibly matching TRBD1 (6 bases). The CDR3 is made up of 13 amino acids. Looked up from germline, CDR1 is MNHEY and CDR2 is SVGAGI. Trimming took off 7 bases at V and 8 bases at J, with 14 bases between the two ends.

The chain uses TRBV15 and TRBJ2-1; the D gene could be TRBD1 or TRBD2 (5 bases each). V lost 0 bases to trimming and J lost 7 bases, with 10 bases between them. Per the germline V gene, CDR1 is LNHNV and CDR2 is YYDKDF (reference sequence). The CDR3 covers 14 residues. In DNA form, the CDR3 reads TGTGCCACCAGCAGAGAGGGGGAATGGAATGAGCAGTTCTTC. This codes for CATSREGEWNEQFF.

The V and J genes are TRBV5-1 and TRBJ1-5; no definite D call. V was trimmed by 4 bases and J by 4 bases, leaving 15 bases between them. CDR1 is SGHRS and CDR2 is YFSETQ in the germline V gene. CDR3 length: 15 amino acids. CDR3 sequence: CASSLTGIPNQPQHF. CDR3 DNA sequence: TGCGCCAGCAGCCTCACCGGGATCCCAAATCAGCCCCAGCATTTT. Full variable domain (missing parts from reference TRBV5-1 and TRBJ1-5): KAGVTQTPRYLIKTRGQQVTLSCSPISGHRSVSWYQQTPGQGLQFLFEYFSETQRNKGNFPGRFSGRQFSNSRSEMNVSTLELGDSALYLCASSLTGIPNQPQHFGDGTRLSIL.

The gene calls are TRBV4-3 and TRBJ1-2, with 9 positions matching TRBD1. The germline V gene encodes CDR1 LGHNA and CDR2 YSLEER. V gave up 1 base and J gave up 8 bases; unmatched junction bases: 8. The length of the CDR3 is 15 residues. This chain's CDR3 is CASSQVGTGSGGYTF. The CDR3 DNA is TGCGCCAGCAGCCAAGTAGGGACAGGGTCAGGCGGCTACACCTTC.

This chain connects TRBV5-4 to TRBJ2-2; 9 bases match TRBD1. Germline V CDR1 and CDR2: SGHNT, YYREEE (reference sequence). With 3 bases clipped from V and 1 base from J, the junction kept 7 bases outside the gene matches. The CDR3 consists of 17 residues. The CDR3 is CASSSGQGGWNTGELFF. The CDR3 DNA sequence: TGTGCCAGCAGCTCGGGACAGGGAGGTTGGAACACCGGGGAGCTGTTTTTT.

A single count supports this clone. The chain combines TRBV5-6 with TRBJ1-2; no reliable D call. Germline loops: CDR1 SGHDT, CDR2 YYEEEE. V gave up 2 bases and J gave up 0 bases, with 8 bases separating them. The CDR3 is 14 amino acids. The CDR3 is CASSFWEANYGYTF. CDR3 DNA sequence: TGTGCCAGCAGCTTCTGGGAGGCTAACTATGGCTACACCTTC.

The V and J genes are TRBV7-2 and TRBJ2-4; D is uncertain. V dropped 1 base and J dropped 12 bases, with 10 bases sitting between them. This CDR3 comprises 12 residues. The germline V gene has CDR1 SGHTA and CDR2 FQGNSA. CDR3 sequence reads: CASSLEKKTQYF. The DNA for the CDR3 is TGTGCCAGCAGCTTAGAGAAAAAAACTCAGTACTTC.

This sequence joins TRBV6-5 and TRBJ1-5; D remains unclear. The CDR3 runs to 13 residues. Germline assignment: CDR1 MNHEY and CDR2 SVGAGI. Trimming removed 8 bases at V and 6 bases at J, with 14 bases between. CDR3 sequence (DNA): TGTGCCAGCGGATACCCAGGTGGTCAGCCCCAGCATTTT. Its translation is CASGYPGGQPQHF.

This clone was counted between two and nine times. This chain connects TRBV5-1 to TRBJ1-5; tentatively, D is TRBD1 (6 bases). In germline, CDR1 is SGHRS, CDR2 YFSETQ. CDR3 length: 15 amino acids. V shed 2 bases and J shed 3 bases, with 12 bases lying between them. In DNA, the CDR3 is TGCGCCAGCAGCTTCAATGGACAGCCCAATCAGCCCCAGCATTTT. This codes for CASSFNGQPNQPQHF.

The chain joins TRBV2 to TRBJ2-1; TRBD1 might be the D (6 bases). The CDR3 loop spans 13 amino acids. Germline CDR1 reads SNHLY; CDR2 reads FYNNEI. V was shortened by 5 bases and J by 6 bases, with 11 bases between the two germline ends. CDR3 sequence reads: CASSFGQSNEQFF. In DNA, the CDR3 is TGTGCCAGCAGTTTCGGACAGTCCAATGAGCAGTTCTTC.

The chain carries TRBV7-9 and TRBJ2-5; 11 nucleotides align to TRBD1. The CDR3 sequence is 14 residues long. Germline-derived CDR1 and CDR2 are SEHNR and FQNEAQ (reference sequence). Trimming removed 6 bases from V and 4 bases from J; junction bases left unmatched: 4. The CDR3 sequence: CASRPDRGRETQYF. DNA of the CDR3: TGTGCCAGCAGACCGGACAGGGGGCGAGAGACCCAGTACTTC.

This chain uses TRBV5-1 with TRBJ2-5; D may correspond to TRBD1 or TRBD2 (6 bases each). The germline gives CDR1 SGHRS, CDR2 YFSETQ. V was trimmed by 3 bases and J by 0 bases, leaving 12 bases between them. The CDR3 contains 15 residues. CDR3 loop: CASSSDGGHQETQYF. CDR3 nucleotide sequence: TGCGCCAGCAGCTCCGACGGGGGCCACCAAGAGACCCAGTACTTC.

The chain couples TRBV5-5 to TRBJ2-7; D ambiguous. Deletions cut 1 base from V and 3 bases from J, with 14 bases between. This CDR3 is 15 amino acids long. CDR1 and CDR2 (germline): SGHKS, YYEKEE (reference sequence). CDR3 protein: CASSLPLNSYYEQYF. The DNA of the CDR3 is TGTGCCAGCAGCTTGCCTCTCAACAGTTACTACGAGCAGTACTTC.

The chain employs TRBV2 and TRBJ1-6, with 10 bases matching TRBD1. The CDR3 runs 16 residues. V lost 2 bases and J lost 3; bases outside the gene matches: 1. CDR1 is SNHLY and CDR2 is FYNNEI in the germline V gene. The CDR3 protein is CASSERTGGYNSPLHF. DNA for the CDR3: TGTGCCAGCAGTGAAAGGACAGGGGGCTATAATTCACCCCTCCACTTT.

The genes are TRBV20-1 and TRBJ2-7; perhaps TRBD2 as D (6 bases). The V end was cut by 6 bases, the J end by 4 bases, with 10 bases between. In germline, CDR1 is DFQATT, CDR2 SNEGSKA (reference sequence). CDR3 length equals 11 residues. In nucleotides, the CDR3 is TGCAGTGCAGCAGGGACTTACGAGCAGTACTTC. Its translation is CSAAGTYEQYF.

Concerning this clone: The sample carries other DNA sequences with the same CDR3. CDR3 nucleotides: TGTGCCAGCAGTTTGGACAGGGGGCAGGGAGAGACCCAGTACTTC. Protein sequence: CASSLDRGQGETQYF. The chain has TRBV7-9 and TRBJ2-5, with TRBD1 matching 11 bases. V shed 6 bases, J shed 4 bases, and the junction held 7 bases outside the gene matches. Germline lookup yields CDR1 SEHNR and CDR2 FQNEAQ (reference sequence). This CDR3 is 15 amino acids long. Full variable domain (outside the CDR3, taken from reference TRBV7-9 and TRBJ2-5): DTGVSQNPRHKITKRGQNVTFRCDPISEHNRLYWYRQTLGQGPEFLTYFQNEAQLEKSRLLSDRFSAERPKGSFSTLEIQRTEQGDSAMYLCASSLDRGQGETQYFGPGTRLLVL.

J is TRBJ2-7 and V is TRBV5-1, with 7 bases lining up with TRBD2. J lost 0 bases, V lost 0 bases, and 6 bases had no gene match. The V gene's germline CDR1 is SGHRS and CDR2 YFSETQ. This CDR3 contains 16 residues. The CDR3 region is CASSLGGGGSSYEQYF. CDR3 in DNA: TGCGCCAGCAGCTTGGGAGGCGGGGGAAGCTCCTACGAGCAGTACTTC.

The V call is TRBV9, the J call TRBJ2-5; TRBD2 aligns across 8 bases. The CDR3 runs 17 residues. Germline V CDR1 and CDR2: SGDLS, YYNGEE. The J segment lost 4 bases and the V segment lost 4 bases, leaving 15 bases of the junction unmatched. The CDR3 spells CASSSGASGHLIETQYF. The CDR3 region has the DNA TGTGCCAGCAGCTCCGGGGCTAGCGGGCACTTAATAGAGACCCAGTACTTC.

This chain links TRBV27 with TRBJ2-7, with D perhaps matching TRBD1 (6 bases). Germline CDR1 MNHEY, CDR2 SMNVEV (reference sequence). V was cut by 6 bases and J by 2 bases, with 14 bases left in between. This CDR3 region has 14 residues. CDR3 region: CASSYTGTTYEQYF. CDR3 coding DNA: TGTGCCAGCAGCTATACAGGGACCACCTACGAGCAGTACTTC.

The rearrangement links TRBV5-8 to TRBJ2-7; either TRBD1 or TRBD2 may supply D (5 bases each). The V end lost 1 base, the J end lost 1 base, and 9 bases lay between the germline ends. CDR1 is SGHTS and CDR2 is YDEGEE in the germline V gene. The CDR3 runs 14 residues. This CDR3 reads CASSLRGVSYEQYF. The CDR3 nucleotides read TGTGCCAGCAGCTTGCGAGGGGTATCCTACGAGCAGTACTTC.

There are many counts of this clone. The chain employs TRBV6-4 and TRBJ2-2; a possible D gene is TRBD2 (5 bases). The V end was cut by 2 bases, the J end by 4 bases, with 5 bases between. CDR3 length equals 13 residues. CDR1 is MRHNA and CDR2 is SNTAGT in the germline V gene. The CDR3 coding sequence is TGTGCCAGCAGTGACACTAGCACCGGGGAGCTGTTTTTT. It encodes CASSDTSTGELFF.

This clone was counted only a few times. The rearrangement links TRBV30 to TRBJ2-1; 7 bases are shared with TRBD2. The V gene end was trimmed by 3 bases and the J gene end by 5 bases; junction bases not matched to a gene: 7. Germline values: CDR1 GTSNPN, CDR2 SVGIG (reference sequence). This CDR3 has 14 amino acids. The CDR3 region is CAWRVWGRDNEQFF. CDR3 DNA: TGTGCCTGGAGAGTCTGGGGGAGGGACAATGAGCAGTTCTTC.

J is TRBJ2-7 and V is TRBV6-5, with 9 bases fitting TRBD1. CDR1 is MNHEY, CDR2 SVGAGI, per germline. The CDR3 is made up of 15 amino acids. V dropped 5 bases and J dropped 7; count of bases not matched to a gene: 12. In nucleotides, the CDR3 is TGTGCCAGCAGTATAACGGGACAGGGTGGGGATGAGCAGTACTTC. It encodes CASSITGQGGDEQYF.

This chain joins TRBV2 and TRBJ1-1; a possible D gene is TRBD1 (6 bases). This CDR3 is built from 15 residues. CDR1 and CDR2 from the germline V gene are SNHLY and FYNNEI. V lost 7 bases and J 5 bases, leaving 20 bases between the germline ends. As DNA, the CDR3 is TGTGCCAGCATGGGGGCACAGGGCTTAAAAACTGAAGCTTTCTTT. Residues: CASMGAQGLKTEAFF.

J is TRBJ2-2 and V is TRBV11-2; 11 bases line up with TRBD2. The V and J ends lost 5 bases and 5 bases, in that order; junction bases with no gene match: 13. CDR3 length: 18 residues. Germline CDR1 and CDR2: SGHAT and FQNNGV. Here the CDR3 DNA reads TGTGCCAGCAGCGCCAGACTAGCGGGGACCTCGGGGACCGGGGAGCTGTTTTTT. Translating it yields CASSARLAGTSGTGELFF.

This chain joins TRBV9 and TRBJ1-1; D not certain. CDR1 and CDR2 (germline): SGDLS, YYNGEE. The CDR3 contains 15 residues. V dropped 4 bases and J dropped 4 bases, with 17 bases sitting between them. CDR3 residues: CASSPTSGPFTEAFF. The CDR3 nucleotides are TGTGCCAGCAGCCCGACCTCTGGACCTTTCACTGAAGCTTTCTTT.

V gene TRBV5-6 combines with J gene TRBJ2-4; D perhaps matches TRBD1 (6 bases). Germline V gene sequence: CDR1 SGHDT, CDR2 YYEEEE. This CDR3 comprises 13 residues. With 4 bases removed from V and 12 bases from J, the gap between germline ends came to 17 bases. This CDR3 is CASSKDRRDTQYF. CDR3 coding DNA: TGTGCCAGCAGCAAGGACAGACGCGACACTCAGTACTTC.

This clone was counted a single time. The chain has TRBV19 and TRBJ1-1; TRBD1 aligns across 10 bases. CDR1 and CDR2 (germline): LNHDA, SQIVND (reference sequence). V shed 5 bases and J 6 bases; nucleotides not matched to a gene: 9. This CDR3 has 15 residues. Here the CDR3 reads CASSAGTGVRAEAFF. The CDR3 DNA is TGTGCCAGTAGTGCCGGGACAGGGGTTAGGGCTGAAGCTTTCTTT.